The clone carrying this T cell receptor (beta chain) came up many times. What it binds is unknown. For TCRbeta, the library was prepared with unique molecular identifiers. In TCRdb, the PCR reads were re-called with MiXCR into one record per CDR3 protein. The sample carries approximately 290,000 distinct CDR3 sequences, 11% recorded once. The sample is drawn from a study of T-cell reconstitution after alpha-beta-depleted transplantation in children. Broader study findings: Reportedly, roughly two months post-transplant, alpha-beta T cells arose from several hundred expanded graft clones. Surviving recipient T cells and thymic progenitors underlay high day-60 TCRbeta diversity in some patients. T-cell counts and diversity at one year post-transplant came mainly from newly produced T cells.

The sample consisted of peripheral blood, taken 180 days after TCRalphabeta/CD19-depleted stem cell transplant. The receptor's source is a male patient between 2 and 15 years old who had a stem cell transplant for chronic granulomatous disease, so the T cells may come from the graft donor.

The CDR3 DNA sequence: TGCAGTGCTAGAGGGCCCTCTTATAGCAATCAGCCCCAGCATTTT. It yields the protein CSARGPSYSNQPQHF. V usage is TRBV20-1 and J usage is TRBJ1-5; D is ambiguous. There are 15 residues in the CDR3. In germline, CDR1 is DFQATT, CDR2 SNEGSKA (reference sequence). V shed 1 base and J shed 0 bases, with 10 bases lying between them.